This T cell receptor (beta chain) was identified during a study of post-analysis software for immune sequencing data. Every TCR beta cDNA library bore unique molecular identifiers. TCRdb processed the PCR reads anew with MiXCR; each CDR3 protein has one entry. The sample holds approximately 690,000 distinct CDR3 sequences, 59% seen once. This TCR was sampled from a girl aged 2-9 years with multiple sclerosis. Sequencing was done on a sample of blood.

The CDR3 coding sequence is TGTGCCAGCAGTGCGCGGACAGCAGACTACGAGCAGTACTTC. This sequence encodes CASSARTADYEQYF. This chain links TRBV25-1 with TRBJ2-7; D is perhaps TRBD1 (6 bases). Germline V gene data show CDR1 as MGHDK and CDR2 as SYGVNS. The length of the CDR3 is 14 residues. The V end lost 4 bases, the J end lost 3 bases, and 13 bases lay between the germline ends.